Below are 5 T cell receptor beta chains sequenced from a single sample in a study of OX40 agonist ivuxolimab in advanced cancers. TCRdb's copy holds only in-frame clones and misses some; the assay was immunoSEQ multiplex PCR. This sample has 23,000 or so clones, with roughly 79% found just once. Sequencing was performed on CD4+ or CD8+ T cells sorted from blood, taken in a trial of the OX40 agonist ivuxolimab. Receptors were obtained from an adult with an advanced solid tumor such as melanoma, head and neck, liver or kidney cancer.

The chain combines TRBV7-2 with TRBJ2-1; no reliable D call. The CDR3 extends over 12 amino acids. Deletions cut 4 bases from V and 4 bases from J, with 5 bases between. Germline V gene data show CDR1 as SGHTA and CDR2 as FQGNSA. CDR3 bases: TGTGCCAGCAGCTCCCGTTACAATGAGCAGTTCTTC. Amino acids: CASSSRYNEQFF.

The chain uses TRBV7-3 and TRBJ2-5, with TRBD2 matching over 7 bases. There are 15 residues in the CDR3. The V and J ends lost 0 bases and 5 bases, in that order; junction bases with no gene match: 6. The germline gives CDR1 SGHTA, CDR2 FQGTGA. The CDR3 DNA reads TGTGCCAGCAGCTTAACCGCGGGGGATGGGGAGACCCAGTACTTC. Translating gives CASSLTAGDGETQYF.

This clone has more than one count but fewer than ten. The gene calls are TRBV4-3 and TRBJ1-1; 8 bases line up with TRBD1. The CDR3 covers 13 residues. Germline CDR1 LGHNA, CDR2 YSLEER. The junction had 4 bases not matched to a gene; V was cut back by 1 base and J by 9 bases. CDR3 bases: TGCGCCAGCAGCCAAGGGGACAGGCCTAAAGCTTTCTTT. Translated: CASSQGDRPKAFF.

The chain carries TRBV6-6 and TRBJ2-7; 9 nucleotides agree with TRBD1. This CDR3 contains 14 residues. V was clipped by 6 bases and J by 6 bases; unmatched bases: 9. Germline loops: CDR1 MNHNY, CDR2 SVGAGI (reference sequence). The CDR3 DNA reads TGTGCCAGCAGCAGTGGGACAGGGTTGTTCGAGCAGTACTTC. It yields the protein CASSSGTGLFEQYF.

J is TRBJ2-7 and V is TRBV5-1; D unresolved. Trimming took off 1 base at V and 3 bases at J, with 11 bases between the two ends. CDR3 length equals 14 residues. Germline assignment: CDR1 SGHRS and CDR2 YFSETQ. The CDR3 sequence: CASSLSGSGYEQYF. The CDR3 region has the DNA TGCGCCAGCAGCTTGTCTGGGTCTGGCTACGAGCAGTACTTC.